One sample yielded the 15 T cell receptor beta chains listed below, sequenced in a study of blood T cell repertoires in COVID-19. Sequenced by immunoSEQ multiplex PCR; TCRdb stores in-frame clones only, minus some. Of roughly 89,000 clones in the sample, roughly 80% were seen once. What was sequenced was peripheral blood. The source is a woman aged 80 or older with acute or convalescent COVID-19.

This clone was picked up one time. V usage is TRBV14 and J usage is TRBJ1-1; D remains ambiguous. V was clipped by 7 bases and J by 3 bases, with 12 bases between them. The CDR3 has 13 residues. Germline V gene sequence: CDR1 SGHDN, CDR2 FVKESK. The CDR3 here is CASNAGGYTEAFF. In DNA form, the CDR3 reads TGTGCCAGCAATGCGGGTGGATACACTGAAGCTTTCTTT.

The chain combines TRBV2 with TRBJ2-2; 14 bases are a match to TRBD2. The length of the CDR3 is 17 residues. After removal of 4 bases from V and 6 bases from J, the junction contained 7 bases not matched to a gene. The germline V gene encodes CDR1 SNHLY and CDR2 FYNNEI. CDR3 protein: CASSATSGGVRPGELFF. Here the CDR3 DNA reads TGTGCCAGCAGTGCGACTAGCGGGGGGGTAAGGCCCGGGGAGCTGTTTTTT.

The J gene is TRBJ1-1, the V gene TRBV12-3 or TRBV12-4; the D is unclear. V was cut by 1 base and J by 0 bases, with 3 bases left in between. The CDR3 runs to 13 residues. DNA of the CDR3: TGTGCCAGCAGTTTAGGAGTGAACACTGAAGCTTTCTTT. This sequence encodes CASSLGVNTEAFF.

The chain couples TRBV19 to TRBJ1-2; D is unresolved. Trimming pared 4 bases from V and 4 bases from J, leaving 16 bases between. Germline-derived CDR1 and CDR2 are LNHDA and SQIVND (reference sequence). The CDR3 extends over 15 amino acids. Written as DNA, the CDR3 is TGTGCCAGTAGTACCGGAAAAACAGAGAGCTATGGCTACACCTTC. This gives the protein CASSTGKTESYGYTF.

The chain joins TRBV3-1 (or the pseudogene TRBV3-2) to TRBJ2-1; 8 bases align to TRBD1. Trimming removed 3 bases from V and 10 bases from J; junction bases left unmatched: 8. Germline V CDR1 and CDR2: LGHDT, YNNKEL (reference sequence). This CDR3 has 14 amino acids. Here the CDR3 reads CASSHRTGYGEQFF. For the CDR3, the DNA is TGTGCCAGCAGCCATAGGACAGGGTACGGGGAGCAGTTCTTC.

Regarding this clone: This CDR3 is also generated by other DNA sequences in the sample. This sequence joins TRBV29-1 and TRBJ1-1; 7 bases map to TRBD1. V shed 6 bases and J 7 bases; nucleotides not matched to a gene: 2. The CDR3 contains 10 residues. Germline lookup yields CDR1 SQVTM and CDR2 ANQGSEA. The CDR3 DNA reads TGCAGCGTGTGGGACAGTGAAGCTTTCTTT. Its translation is CSVWDSEAFF.

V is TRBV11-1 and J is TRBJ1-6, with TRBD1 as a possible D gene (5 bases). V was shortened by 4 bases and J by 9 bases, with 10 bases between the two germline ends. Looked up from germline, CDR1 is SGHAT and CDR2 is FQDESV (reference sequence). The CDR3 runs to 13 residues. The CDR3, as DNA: TGTGCCAGCAGCTACGAAAGGGGTTCACCCCTCCACTTT. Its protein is CASSYERGSPLHF.

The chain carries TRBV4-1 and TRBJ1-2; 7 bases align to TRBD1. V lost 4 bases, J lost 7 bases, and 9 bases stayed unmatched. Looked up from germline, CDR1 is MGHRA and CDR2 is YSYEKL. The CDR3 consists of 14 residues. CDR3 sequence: CASSLGQVGSGYTF. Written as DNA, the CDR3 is TGCGCCAGCAGCCTCGGACAGGTCGGGAGTGGCTACACCTTC.

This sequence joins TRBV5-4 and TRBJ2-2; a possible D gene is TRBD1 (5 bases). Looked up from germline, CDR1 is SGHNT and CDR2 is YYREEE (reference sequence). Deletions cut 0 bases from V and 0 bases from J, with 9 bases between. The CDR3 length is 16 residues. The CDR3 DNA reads TGTGCCAGCAGCTTGGGGACACAGACGAACACCGGGGAGCTGTTTTTT. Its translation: CASSLGTQTNTGELFF.

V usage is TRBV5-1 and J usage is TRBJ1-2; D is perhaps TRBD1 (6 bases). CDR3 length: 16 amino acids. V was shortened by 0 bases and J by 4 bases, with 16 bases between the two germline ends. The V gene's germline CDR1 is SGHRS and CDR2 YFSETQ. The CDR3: CASSLDIQGLGYGYTF. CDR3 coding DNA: TGCGCCAGCAGCTTGGATATCCAGGGGTTAGGCTATGGCTACACCTTC.

DNA for the CDR3: TGTGCCACCGGACTAGTCAGTCCCTACGAGCAGTACTTC. Encoded protein: CATGLVSPYEQYF. The chain has TRBV6-5 and TRBJ2-7, with TRBD2 identical over 7 bases. Losses at the gene ends were 10 bases for V and 2 bases for J; bases not matched to a gene: 8. Germline-derived CDR1 and CDR2 are MNHEY and SVGAGI. This CDR3 comprises 13 residues.

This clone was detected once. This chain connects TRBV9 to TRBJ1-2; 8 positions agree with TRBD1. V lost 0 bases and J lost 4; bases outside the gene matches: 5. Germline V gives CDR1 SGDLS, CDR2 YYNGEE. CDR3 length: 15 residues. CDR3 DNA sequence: TGTGCCAGCAGCGTAGCTGTGGACAGGGTCTATGGCTACACCTTC. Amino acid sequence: CASSVAVDRVYGYTF.

This CDR3 is CASSLGHHKNSPLHF. The DNA for the CDR3 is TGTGCCAGCAGCTTAGGACACCACAAAAATTCACCCCTCCACTTT. J is TRBJ1-6 and V is TRBV11-3; D gene uncertain. From germline, CDR1 is SGHNT and CDR2 YENEEA. Between the trimmed V and J ends, which lost 1 base and 7 bases, there was a span of 11 bases. The CDR3 has 15 residues.

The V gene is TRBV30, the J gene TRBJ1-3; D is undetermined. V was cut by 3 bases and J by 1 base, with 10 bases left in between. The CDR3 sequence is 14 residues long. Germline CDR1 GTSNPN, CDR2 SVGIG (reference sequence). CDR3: CAWSPGGSGNTIYF. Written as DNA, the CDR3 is TGTGCCTGGAGCCCCGGCGGATCTGGAAACACCATATATTTT.

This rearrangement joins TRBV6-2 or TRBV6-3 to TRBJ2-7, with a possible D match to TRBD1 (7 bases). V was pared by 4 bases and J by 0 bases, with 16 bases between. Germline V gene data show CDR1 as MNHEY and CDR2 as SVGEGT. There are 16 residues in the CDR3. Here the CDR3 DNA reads TGTGCCAGCAGTTCCCCTGGACAGGACTACTCCTACGAGCAGTACTTC. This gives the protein CASSSPGQDYSYEQYF.